Given below is one T cell receptor (beta chain) in context. This record comes from a study of blood T cell repertoires in COVID-19. Study-wide background: Sites in the United States, Italy and Spain provided acute and convalescent COVID-19 samples. T cells, B-cell-depleted T cells, or PBMCs supplied cDNA or gDNA.

V was clipped by 5 bases and J by 1 base; unmatched bases: 7. The CDR3 runs 15 residues. CDR1 SEHNR and CDR2 FQNEAQ come from the germline V gene (reference sequence). Libraries were prepared by immunoSEQ multiplex PCR; TCRdb keeps only in-frame clonotypes and omits some of them. The data hold 300,000 to 400,000 clones, with roughly 86% observed a single time. The TCR sequence derives from a human donor in a cohort sampled during active COVID-19. The rearrangement links TRBV7-9 to TRBJ1-1; 7 nucleotides match TRBD1. The sample taken for sequencing was peripheral blood. The CDR3 coding sequence is TGTGCCAGCAGCCTCACTCACAGGGGGAACACTGAAGCTTTCTTT. It encodes CASSLTHRGNTEAFF.